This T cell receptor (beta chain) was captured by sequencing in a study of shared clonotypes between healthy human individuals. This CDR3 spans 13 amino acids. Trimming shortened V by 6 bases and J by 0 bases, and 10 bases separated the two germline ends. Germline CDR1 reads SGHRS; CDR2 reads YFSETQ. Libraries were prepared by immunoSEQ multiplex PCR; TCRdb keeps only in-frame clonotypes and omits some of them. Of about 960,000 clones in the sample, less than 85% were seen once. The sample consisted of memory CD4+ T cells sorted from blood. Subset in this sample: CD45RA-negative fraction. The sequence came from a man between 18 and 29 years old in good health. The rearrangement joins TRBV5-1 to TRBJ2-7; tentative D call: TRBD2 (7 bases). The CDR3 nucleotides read TGCGCCAGCACGGGGGGCCTCTCCTACGAGCAGTACTTC. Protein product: CASTGGLSYEQYF.